The 10 T cell receptor beta chains reported below all come from one sample, sequenced in a study of T cells in tumors after PD-1 blockade. TCRdb's copy holds only in-frame clones and misses some; the assay was immunoSEQ multiplex PCR. Among over 3,000 clones, less than 80% were seen once, and the ten largest hold under 65%. The sample here was tumor tissue, taken after anti-PD-1 treatment. These receptors were collected from a human donor with cutaneous squamous cell carcinoma.

The rearrangement links TRBV6-5 to TRBJ1-2, with 8 positions matching TRBD1. Germline V CDR1 and CDR2: MNHEY, SVGAGI. The CDR3 contains 15 residues. With V trimmed by 0 bases and J by 8 bases, 8 bases remained unmatched. The CDR3 reads CASSYSIVGQGGYTF. The CDR3 nucleotides read TGTGCCAGCAGTTACTCGATAGTAGGACAGGGAGGCTACACCTTC.

The J gene is TRBJ2-3, the V gene TRBV6-1; D may correspond to TRBD1 or TRBD2 (7 bases each). This CDR3 spans 17 amino acids. V lost 4 bases to trimming and J lost 1 base, with 18 bases between them. CDR1 MNHNS and CDR2 SASEGT come from the germline V gene. The CDR3 DNA reads TGTGCCAGCAGTGTTGAGACAGGGACTATCCGCACAGATACGCAGTATTTT. Translated, it gives CASSVETGTIRTDTQYF.

The chain has TRBV9 and TRBJ2-7; D is possibly TRBD1 (5 bases). The length of the CDR3 is 14 residues. The ends were cut back, 0 bases at V and 0 bases at J, with 7 bases in the middle. The V gene's germline CDR1 is SGDLS and CDR2 YYNGEE. CDR3 residues: CASSVGGISYEQYF. As DNA, the CDR3 is TGTGCCAGCAGCGTAGGGGGCATCTCCTACGAGCAGTACTTC.

The V gene is TRBV19, the J gene TRBJ2-5; the match to TRBD2 covers 7 bases. The germline V gene has CDR1 LNHDA and CDR2 SQIVND (reference sequence). V was pared by 5 bases and J by 2 bases, with 5 bases of the junction left unmatched. The CDR3 runs 14 residues. As DNA, the CDR3 is TGTGCCAGTAGTCGGGGGACTAATCAAGAGACCCAGTACTTC. Translating it yields CASSRGTNQETQYF.

The chain carries TRBV5-5 and TRBJ2-7; TRBD2 aligns across 8 bases. Per germline, CDR1 SGHKS and CDR2 YYEKEE (reference sequence). CDR3 length: 17 residues. J gave up 6 bases and V 4 bases, and 18 bases lay outside the gene matches. DNA for the CDR3: TGTGCCAGCAGCAGAACCCCGTTCGCGGGGGGTATCCCCGAGCAGTACTTC. Translated, it gives CASSRTPFAGGIPEQYF.

This clone has more than one count but fewer than ten. V is TRBV5-6 and J is TRBJ2-2; possible D gene TRBD2, 6 bases. This CDR3 is 16 amino acids long. With 3 bases removed from V and 0 bases from J, the gap between germline ends came to 12 bases. In germline, CDR1 is SGHDT, CDR2 YYEEEE. The CDR3 protein is CASSSGLGSNTGELFF. Written as DNA, the CDR3 is TGTGCCAGCAGCTCGGGACTGGGATCGAACACCGGGGAGCTGTTTTTT.

This chain connects TRBV7-9 to TRBJ1-4; D remains unclear. V lost 8 bases to trimming and J lost 7 bases, with 14 bases between them. CDR1 and CDR2 (germline): SEHNR, FQNEAQ (reference sequence). This CDR3 has 13 amino acids. CDR3 DNA: TGTGCCAGCGGAAGGGCATTAGGTGAAAAACTGTTTTTT. Protein: CASGRALGEKLFF. Complete variable domain (other parts from reference TRBV7-9 and TRBJ1-4): DTGVSQNPRHKITKRGQNVTFRCDPISEHNRLYWYRQTLGQGPEFLTYFQNEAQLEKSRLLSDRFSAERPKGSFSTLEIQRTEQGDSAMYLCASGRALGEKLFFGSGTQLSVL.

The chain links TRBV29-1 to TRBJ1-5, with a weak D call TRBD1 (6 bases). V was pared by 1 base and J by 6 bases, with 13 bases between. This CDR3 contains 14 residues. Looked up from germline, CDR1 is SQVTM and CDR2 is ANQGSEA. The CDR3 spells CSVEAGAGGQPQHF. The CDR3, as DNA: TGCAGCGTTGAAGCGGGGGCGGGAGGTCAGCCCCAGCATTTT.

The genes are TRBV3-1 (or the pseudogene TRBV3-2) and TRBJ1-3, with D hard to call. Trimming stripped 0 bases from V and 9 bases from J, with 9 bases between. Germline lookup yields CDR1 LGHDT and CDR2 YNNKEL (reference sequence). The CDR3 has 13 residues. For the CDR3, the DNA is TGTGCCAGCAGCCAAGAAGGCTCTGGCACCATATATTTT. Translated: CASSQEGSGTIYF.

This chain uses TRBV3-1 (or the pseudogene TRBV3-2) with TRBJ2-1, with 8 bases that match TRBD1. The V segment lost 1 base and the J segment 1 base; nucleotides outside the gene matches: 0. CDR3 length equals 15 residues. Germline lookup yields CDR1 LGHDT and CDR2 YNNKEL (reference sequence). The CDR3 sequence: CASSQGTGSYNEQFF. CDR3 coding DNA: TGTGCCAGCAGCCAAGGGACAGGGTCCTACAATGAGCAGTTCTTC.